Listed below are T cell receptor beta chains from one sample, sequenced in a study of cytomegalovirus exposure and HLA in healthy donors. The table came from immunoSEQ multiplex PCR; TCRdb's copy has only in-frame clones and leaves some out. This sample carries 150,000 to 200,000 clones, over 70% of them seen once, and the ten largest clones take approximately 1.2%. The specimen sequenced was PBMCs. These receptors all come from a man in his fifties or sixties in good health and CMV-seropositive. The CDR3 runs from the conserved cysteine through the conserved F or W. A D gene is named only where the DNA matches it firmly. Clone size, where shown, is once, few, many, or a class for clones that have expanded.

j_call v_call d_call clone_size cdr3_nt cdr3_aa
TRBJ2-2 TRBV29-1 TRBD1 few TGCAGCGCCAGGACAGGGGGCTCCGGGGAGCTGTTTTTT CSARTGGSGELFF
TRBJ2-1 TRBV29-1 TRBD2 once TGCAGCGTCGTTGGCGGGAGGGGCAATGAGCAGTTCTTC CSVVGGRGNEQFF
TRBJ2-3 TRBV6-5 - - TGTGCCAGCAGTTACAGACACACAGATACGCAGTATTTT CASSYRHTDTQYF
TRBJ1-1 TRBV28 TRBD1 - TGTGCCAGCAGCTCCGGGACAGGGGGCTGGGGTACTGAAGCTTTCTTT CASSSGTGGWGTEAFF
TRBJ2-3 TRBV6-1 TRBD2 once TGTGCCAGCAGTGAAGGGGCGGGAGACAGCACAGATACGCAGTATTTT CASSEGAGDSTDTQYF
TRBJ2-3 TRBV27 - - TGTGCCAGCAGTTTACTCCCCGGGGGTCGGACAGATACGCAGTATTTT CASSLLPGGRTDTQYF
TRBJ1-5 TRBV28 - - TGTGCCAGCAGTTTAGCGGACAGAACAGATAGCAATCAGCCCCAGCATTTT CASSLADRTDSNQPQHF
TRBJ2-7 TRBV2 - - TGTGCCAGCCGACCAACCCGGGACAAAGGGTACGAGCAGTACTTC CASRPTRDKGYEQYF
TRBJ2-1 TRBV10-3 TRBD2 - TGTGCCATCAAGGGAAGCGGGGGTGGTGATGAGCAGTTCTTC CAIKGSGGGDEQFF
TRBJ2-1 TRBV9 TRBD2 - TGTGCCAGCAGCGTATCGGAGTTCTCGGGACTAGTGATTCATGAGCAGTTCTTC CASSVSEFSGLVIHEQFF
TRBJ2-2 TRBV2 TRBD2 - TGTGCCAGCAGAGGGAGCGGGAGCGGCACCGGGGAGCTGTTTTTT CASRGSGSGTGELFF
TRBJ1-2 TRBV18 - few TGTGCCAGCTCACCACCGAACAGGGCTGGCTACACCTTC CASSPPNRAGYTF
TRBJ2-2 TRBV21-1 - - TGTGCCAGCCTTCACTCCGGGGGGAAGTCTACCGGGGAGCTGTTTTTT CASLHSGGKSTGELFF
TRBJ2-5 TRBV7-2 - - TGTGCCAGCAGCTTAGCCGGGAGAGGAGAGACCCAGTACTTC CASSLAGRGETQYF
TRBJ1-4 TRBV7-2 TRBD1 few TGTGCCAGCAGCTTACCGGGACAGGTCGGAAAACTGTTTTTT CASSLPGQVGKLFF
TRBJ2-4 TRBV27 - - TGTGCCAGCAGCCGAGGGCCCAAAAACATTCAGTACTTC CASSRGPKNIQYF
TRBJ2-3 TRBV30 - - TGTGCCTGGAGTGTAGGGGGCGGGGCAGATACGCAGTATTTT CAWSVGGGADTQYF
TRBJ1-1 TRBV5-4 - - TGTGCCAGCAGCTTGTGGGGCCTTCTGAACATGAACACTGAAGCTTTCTTT CASSLWGLLNMNTEAFF
TRBJ1-1 TRBV19 TRBD1 - TGTGCCACTTGGGACAGGCCCCACACTGAAGCTTTCTTT CATWDRPHTEAFF
TRBJ2-5 TRBV10-3 TRBD2 - TGTGCCATCAGTGAGGGGTTAGCGGGAGGGCAAGAGACCCAGTACTTC CAISEGLAGGQETQYF
TRBJ2-5 TRBV28 - - TGTGCCAGCAGTTTACCGGGACTTACCCAGTACTTC CASSLPGLTQYF
TRBJ2-2 TRBV28 - - TGTGCCAGCAGTTTGGTAGCTTACCCCGGGGAGCTGTTTTTT CASSLVAYPGELFF
TRBJ2-3 TRBV15 - - TGTGCCACCAGCACACACCGTCCAGATACGCAGTATTTT CATSTHRPDTQYF
TRBJ2-1 TRBV11-2 - - TGTGCCAGCCTCCAGGGGACTACAAATGAGCAGTTCTTC CASLQGTTNEQFF
TRBJ2-5 TRBV28 TRBD1 - TGTGCCAGCATCTCCGGGACAGGGCAAGAGACCCAGTACTTC CASISGTGQETQYF
TRBJ2-1 TRBV6-6 TRBD1 - TGTGCCAGCAGCCCGCGTCGCAGGGGGCGCGACAATGAGCAGTTCTTC CASSPRRRGRDNEQFF
TRBJ2-7 TRBV6-1 - few TGTGCCAGCAGCCGAGACAGTACCTCCTACGAGCAGTACTTC CASSRDSTSYEQYF